This is a list of T cell receptor beta chains from one sample in a study of blood T cell repertoires in COVID-19. Profiled with immunoSEQ multiplex PCR; TCRdb holds only in-frame clones, not every one. The table lists more than 150,000 clones, around 80% of them singletons. Sequencing was carried out using peripheral blood. All receptors come from a man aged 30 to 45 with active or convalescent COVID-19. The CDR3 runs from the conserved cysteine through the conserved F or W. D genes are given only for firm matches. Where a row states a size, it is once, few, many or the class of an expanded clone; other rows omit it.

v_call: TRBV4-3; cdr3_length: 18; d_call: .; clone_size: .; j_call: TRBJ2-1; cdr3_nt: TGCGCCAGCAGCCAAGAGGGGGCAGGATTAGCGCCATACAATGAGCAGTTCTTC; cdr3_aa: CASSQEGAGLAPYNEQFF
v_call: TRBV7-3; cdr3_length: 13; d_call: TRBD1; clone_size: .; j_call: TRBJ1-1; cdr3_nt: TGTGCCAGCAAGACAGGGGCCAACACTGAAGCTTTCTTT; cdr3_aa: CASKTGANTEAFF
v_call: TRBV7-8; cdr3_length: 12; d_call: .; clone_size: .; j_call: TRBJ1-6; cdr3_nt: TGTGCCAGCAGCCACGACAAATCACCCCTCCACTTT; cdr3_aa: CASSHDKSPLHF
v_call: TRBV7-2; cdr3_length: 17; d_call: TRBD2; clone_size: .; j_call: TRBJ2-1; cdr3_nt: TGTGCCAGCAGTGGCGGAGCGGGAGCCACTTTCTACAATGAGCAGTTCTTC; cdr3_aa: CASSGGAGATFYNEQFF
v_call: TRBV27; cdr3_length: 19; d_call: TRBD2; clone_size: once; j_call: TRBJ2-3; cdr3_nt: TGTGCCAGCAGTTTGAACCCTACTCCTAGCGGGGTGGGCACAGATACGCAGTATTTT; cdr3_aa: CASSLNPTPSGVGTDTQYF
v_call: TRBV5-1; cdr3_length: 14; d_call: TRBD1; clone_size: .; j_call: TRBJ1-1; cdr3_nt: TGCGCCAGCACCCAGGGGGCTGGGAACACTGAAGCTTTCTTT; cdr3_aa: CASTQGAGNTEAFF
v_call: TRBV4-3; cdr3_length: 15; d_call: .; clone_size: once; j_call: TRBJ2-4; cdr3_nt: TGCGCCAGCAGCCAAGATGGAGGGGGCGAAAACATTCAGTACTTC; cdr3_aa: CASSQDGGGENIQYF
v_call: TRBV24-1; cdr3_length: 15; d_call: .; clone_size: .; j_call: TRBJ1-2; cdr3_nt: TGTGCCACCAGTGGGGCGGGAACACCCGGCTATGGCTACACCTTC; cdr3_aa: CATSGAGTPGYGYTF
v_call: TRBV5-1; cdr3_length: 15; d_call: TRBD1; clone_size: .; j_call: TRBJ1-1; cdr3_nt: TGCGCCAGCAGCTTGGAGACAGGGGGCACGGCTGAAGCTTTCTTT; cdr3_aa: CASSLETGGTAEAFF
v_call: TRBV3-1/TRBV3-2; cdr3_length: 19; d_call: TRBD2; clone_size: .; j_call: TRBJ2-3; cdr3_nt: TGTGCCAGCAGCCAAGTGGGAGGGCCTAGCGGGAGGGTCACAGATACGCAGTATTTT; cdr3_aa: CASSQVGGPSGRVTDTQYF
v_call: TRBV10-3; cdr3_length: 14; d_call: TRBD1; clone_size: once; j_call: TRBJ1-1; cdr3_nt: TGTGCCATCACCGCCGACAGGGGAACAGGTGAAGCTTTCTTT; cdr3_aa: CAITADRGTGEAFF
v_call: TRBV5-5; cdr3_length: 17; d_call: TRBD2; clone_size: few; j_call: TRBJ2-4; cdr3_nt: TGTGCCAGCAGCGCCTGGGGACTAGCGGCAGGGGGTGGCATTCAGTACTTC; cdr3_aa: CASSAWGLAAGGGIQYF
v_call: TRBV19; cdr3_length: 15; d_call: TRBD2; clone_size: .; j_call: TRBJ2-2; cdr3_nt: TGTGCCACCAGTACTCAGCGGGGGTACACCGGGGAGCTGTTTTTT; cdr3_aa: CATSTQRGYTGELFF
v_call: TRBV6-2/TRBV6-3; cdr3_length: 12; d_call: .; clone_size: .; j_call: TRBJ2-5; cdr3_nt: TGTGCCAGCAGTTACCCCGTCGGGACCCAGTACTTC; cdr3_aa: CASSYPVGTQYF
v_call: TRBV18; cdr3_length: 15; d_call: .; clone_size: .; j_call: TRBJ2-7; cdr3_nt: TGTGCCAGCTCACCACCGTCCCTTAGCTCCTACGAGCAGTACTTC; cdr3_aa: CASSPPSLSSYEQYF
v_call: TRBV27; cdr3_length: 16; d_call: .; clone_size: .; j_call: TRBJ2-2; cdr3_nt: TGTGCCAGCAGTTTATGGGGGGGGCGGAACACCGGGGAGCTGTTTTTT; cdr3_aa: CASSLWGGRNTGELFF
v_call: TRBV27; cdr3_length: 15; d_call: TRBD2; clone_size: .; j_call: TRBJ2-1; cdr3_nt: TGTGCCAGCAGTCCCCGGGAGGGGGGATCCAATGAGCAGTTCTTC; cdr3_aa: CASSPREGGSNEQFF
v_call: TRBV5-5; cdr3_length: 12; d_call: .; clone_size: few; j_call: TRBJ2-1; cdr3_nt: TGTGCCAGCAGTTCTAGGGGTGATGAGCAGTTCTTC; cdr3_aa: CASSSRGDEQFF
v_call: TRBV5-5; cdr3_length: 16; d_call: TRBD1; clone_size: few; j_call: TRBJ1-3; cdr3_nt: TGTGCCAGCAGCCAGGGGACCGGGACAGCAGGAAACACCATATATTTT; cdr3_aa: CASSQGTGTAGNTIYF
v_call: TRBV7-6; cdr3_length: 15; d_call: TRBD1; clone_size: once; j_call: TRBJ2-5; cdr3_nt: TGTGCCAGCAGATCCGACAGGGGGCCCGCAGAGACCCAGTACTTC; cdr3_aa: CASRSDRGPAETQYF
v_call: TRBV9; cdr3_length: 16; d_call: TRBD2; clone_size: .; j_call: TRBJ2-2; cdr3_nt: TGTGCCAGCAGCGCTCAGGCGGGGGGGCTCACCGGGGAGCTGTTTTTT; cdr3_aa: CASSAQAGGLTGELFF
v_call: TRBV7-9; cdr3_length: 16; d_call: TRBD2; clone_size: .; j_call: TRBJ2-1; cdr3_nt: TGTGCCAGCAGCTTAGGAATATATAGCGGGGTTCATGAGCAGTTCTTC; cdr3_aa: CASSLGIYSGVHEQFF
v_call: TRBV19; cdr3_length: 20; d_call: TRBD2; clone_size: .; j_call: TRBJ2-3; cdr3_nt: TGTGCCAGTAGTATGAGGGGACTAGCGGGGGGCCAGACCGGCACAGATACGCAGTATTTT; cdr3_aa: CASSMRGLAGGQTGTDTQYF
v_call: TRBV4-3; cdr3_length: 15; d_call: .; clone_size: .; j_call: TRBJ1-5; cdr3_nt: TGCGCCAGCAGCCAAAATGTGGGAGGCCATCAGCCCCAGCATTTT; cdr3_aa: CASSQNVGGHQPQHF
v_call: TRBV18; cdr3_length: 16; d_call: .; clone_size: .; j_call: TRBJ2-2; cdr3_nt: TGTGCCAGCTCACCTTCCCGGATGGAGGGATCCGGGGAGCTGTTTTTT; cdr3_aa: CASSPSRMEGSGELFF
v_call: TRBV6-5; cdr3_length: 14; d_call: .; clone_size: .; j_call: TRBJ1-2; cdr3_nt: TGTGCCAGCAGTTACGGGGACACTTCCTATGGCTACACCTTC; cdr3_aa: CASSYGDTSYGYTF
v_call: TRBV15; cdr3_length: 17; d_call: TRBD1; clone_size: few; j_call: TRBJ1-2; cdr3_nt: TGTGCCACCTGGGGAGGGGACAGGGGCATAGTAGACTATGGCTACACCTTC; cdr3_aa: CATWGGDRGIVDYGYTF
v_call: TRBV11-2; cdr3_length: 16; d_call: .; clone_size: .; j_call: TRBJ2-3; cdr3_nt: TGTGCCAGCAGCTTATTAGGGCGGGGCAGCACAGATACGCAGTATTTT; cdr3_aa: CASSLLGRGSTDTQYF
v_call: TRBV30; cdr3_length: 13; d_call: TRBD1; clone_size: .; j_call: TRBJ2-3; cdr3_nt: TGTGCCTGGGACAGGGGAGGTACAGATACGCAGTATTTT; cdr3_aa: CAWDRGGTDTQYF
v_call: TRBV3-1/TRBV3-2; cdr3_length: 15; d_call: TRBD1; clone_size: .; j_call: TRBJ1-2; cdr3_nt: TGTGCCAGCAGCCCCGCCCGGGACAGGGGGCATGGCTACACCTTC; cdr3_aa: CASSPARDRGHGYTF
v_call: TRBV11-3; cdr3_length: 15; d_call: TRBD1; clone_size: few; j_call: TRBJ1-1; cdr3_nt: TGTGCCAGCAGCCCCTCCTACGGACAGGGCCACGAAGCTTTCTTT; cdr3_aa: CASSPSYGQGHEAFF
v_call: TRBV5-1; cdr3_length: 14; d_call: TRBD1; clone_size: .; j_call: TRBJ1-4; cdr3_nt: TGCGCCAGCAGCTCCGGACAGGGTGGTGAAAAACTGTTTTTT; cdr3_aa: CASSSGQGGEKLFF
v_call: TRBV11-3; cdr3_length: 15; d_call: TRBD2; clone_size: .; j_call: TRBJ2-7; cdr3_nt: TGTGCCAGCAGCTTAGAGGCGGGAGCCTTCTACGAGCAGTACTTC; cdr3_aa: CASSLEAGAFYEQYF
v_call: TRBV9; cdr3_length: 15; d_call: .; clone_size: .; j_call: TRBJ2-7; cdr3_nt: TGTGCCAGCAGCGTGGGTGAACAGGCAGCCTACGAGCAGTACTTC; cdr3_aa: CASSVGEQAAYEQYF
v_call: TRBV19; cdr3_length: 15; d_call: TRBD1; clone_size: .; j_call: TRBJ1-6; cdr3_nt: TGTGCCAGTAAGGCCCGACCGGGACAGGGGAGACCCCTCCACTTT; cdr3_aa: CASKARPGQGRPLHF
v_call: TRBV9; cdr3_length: 15; d_call: TRBD1; clone_size: .; j_call: TRBJ1-2; cdr3_nt: TGTGCCAGCAGCGCGGATTCACAGGGGGCTGTTGGCTACACCTTC; cdr3_aa: CASSADSQGAVGYTF
v_call: TRBV27; cdr3_length: 15; d_call: .; clone_size: .; j_call: TRBJ2-2; cdr3_nt: TGTGCCAGCAGTCAACCGGGACTCGTACCGGGGGAGCTGTTTTTT; cdr3_aa: CASSQPGLVPGELFF
v_call: TRBV18; cdr3_length: 17; d_call: TRBD2; clone_size: .; j_call: TRBJ2-3; cdr3_nt: TGTGCCAGCTCACCTCCAAAGGCGGGGGGCCGGGCAGATACGCAGTATTTT; cdr3_aa: CASSPPKAGGRADTQYF
v_call: TRBV3-1/TRBV3-2; cdr3_length: 15; d_call: TRBD1; clone_size: .; j_call: TRBJ1-2; cdr3_nt: TGTGCCAGCAGCCACCGGGACAGGGGCGGTCATGGCTACACCTTC; cdr3_aa: CASSHRDRGGHGYTF
v_call: TRBV7-3; cdr3_length: 17; d_call: .; clone_size: .; j_call: TRBJ1-3; cdr3_nt: TGTGCCAGCAGCCCCATCGGAGAGGGAGTCTCTGGAAACACCATATATTTT; cdr3_aa: CASSPIGEGVSGNTIYF
v_call: TRBV2; cdr3_length: 14; d_call: TRBD2; clone_size: .; j_call: TRBJ2-7; cdr3_nt: TGTGCCAGCGGCCGTGGTAGCGGGAGTGGGGAGCAGTACTTC; cdr3_aa: CASGRGSGSGEQYF
v_call: TRBV19; cdr3_length: 13; d_call: .; clone_size: .; j_call: TRBJ2-7; cdr3_nt: TGTGCCAGTAGCACAACTAGGGACTACGAGCAGTACTTC; cdr3_aa: CASSTTRDYEQYF
v_call: TRBV11-2; cdr3_length: 15; d_call: TRBD1; clone_size: .; j_call: TRBJ1-1; cdr3_nt: TGTGCCAGCAGCTGGGGGGACAGAGAGAACACTGAAGCTTTCTTT; cdr3_aa: CASSWGDRENTEAFF